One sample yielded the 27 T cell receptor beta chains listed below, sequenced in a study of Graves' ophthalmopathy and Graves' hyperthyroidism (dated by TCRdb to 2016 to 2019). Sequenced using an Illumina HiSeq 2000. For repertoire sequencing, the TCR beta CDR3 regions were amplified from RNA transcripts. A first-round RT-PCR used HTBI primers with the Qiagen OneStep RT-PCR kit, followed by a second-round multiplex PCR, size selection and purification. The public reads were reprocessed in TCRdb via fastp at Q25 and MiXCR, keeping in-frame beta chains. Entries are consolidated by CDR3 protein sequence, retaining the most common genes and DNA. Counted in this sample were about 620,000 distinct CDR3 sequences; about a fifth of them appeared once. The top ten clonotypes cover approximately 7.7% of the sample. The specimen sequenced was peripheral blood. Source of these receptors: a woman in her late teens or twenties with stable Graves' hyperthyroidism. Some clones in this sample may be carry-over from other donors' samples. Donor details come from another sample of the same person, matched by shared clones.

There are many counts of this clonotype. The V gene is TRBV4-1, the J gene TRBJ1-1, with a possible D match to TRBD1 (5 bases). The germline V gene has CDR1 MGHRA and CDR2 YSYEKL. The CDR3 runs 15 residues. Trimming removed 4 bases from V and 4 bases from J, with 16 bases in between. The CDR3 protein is CASSLGPGRGTEAFF. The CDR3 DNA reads TGCGCCAGCAGCCTGGGACCGGGAAGGGGCACTGAAGCTTTCTTT.

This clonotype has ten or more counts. CDR3: CASSFGGYGTDTQYF. Here the CDR3 DNA reads TGTGCCAGCAGTTTCGGGGGATACGGCACAGATACGCAGTATTTT. The chain has TRBV12-3 or TRBV12-4 and TRBJ2-3; maybe TRBD2 (6 bases). The CDR3 length is 15 residues. Trimming removed 3 bases from V and 1 base from J, with 11 bases in between.

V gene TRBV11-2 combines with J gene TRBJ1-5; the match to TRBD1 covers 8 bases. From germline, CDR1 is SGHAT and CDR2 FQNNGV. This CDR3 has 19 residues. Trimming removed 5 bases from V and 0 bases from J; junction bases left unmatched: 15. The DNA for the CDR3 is TGTGCCAGCAGCGAAGACGGACAGGGTAATCTCTATAGCAATCAGCCCCAGCATTTT. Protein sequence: CASSEDGQGNLYSNQPQHF.

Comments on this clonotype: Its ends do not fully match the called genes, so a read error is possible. The CDR3 spells CASSPFGHPDRSTKAFF. In DNA, the CDR3 is TGTGCCAGCTCACCCTTTGGTCACCCGGACAGGTCCACTAAAGCTTTCTTT. The chain carries TRBV18 and TRBJ1-1, with 7 bases matching TRBD1. Per the germline V gene, CDR1 is KGHSH and CDR2 is LQKENI. The CDR3 runs 17 residues.

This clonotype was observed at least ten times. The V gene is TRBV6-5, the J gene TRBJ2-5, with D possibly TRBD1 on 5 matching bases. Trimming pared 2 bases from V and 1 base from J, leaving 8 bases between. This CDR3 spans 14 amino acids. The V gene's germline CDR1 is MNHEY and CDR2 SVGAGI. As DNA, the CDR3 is TGTGCCAGCAGTTACGCGACAGCCCAAGAGACCCAGTACTTC. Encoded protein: CASSYATAQETQYF.

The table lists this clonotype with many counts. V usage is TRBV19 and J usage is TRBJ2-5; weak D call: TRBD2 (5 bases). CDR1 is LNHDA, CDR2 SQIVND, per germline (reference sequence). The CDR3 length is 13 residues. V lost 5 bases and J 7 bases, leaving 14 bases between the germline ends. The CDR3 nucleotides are TGTGCCAGTAGTGACACACGCCGGGGGACCCAGTACTTC. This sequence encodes CASSDTRRGTQYF.

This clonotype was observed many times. CDR3 residues: CSVAAGMEETQYF. For the CDR3, the DNA is TGCAGCGTTGCCGCTGGGATGGAAGAGACCCAGTACTTC. The chain joins TRBV29-1 to TRBJ2-5, with D unclear. Trimming left V 4 bases short and J 3 bases short, with 12 bases between. The CDR3 has 13 residues. Germline CDR1 and CDR2: SQVTM and ANQGSEA.

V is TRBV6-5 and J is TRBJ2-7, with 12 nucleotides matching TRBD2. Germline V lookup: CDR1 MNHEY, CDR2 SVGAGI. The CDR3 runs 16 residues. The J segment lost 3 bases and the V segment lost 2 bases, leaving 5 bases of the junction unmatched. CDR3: CASSYRLAGGHYEQYF. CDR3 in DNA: TGTGCCAGCAGTTACCGCCTAGCGGGAGGGCACTACGAGCAGTACTTC.

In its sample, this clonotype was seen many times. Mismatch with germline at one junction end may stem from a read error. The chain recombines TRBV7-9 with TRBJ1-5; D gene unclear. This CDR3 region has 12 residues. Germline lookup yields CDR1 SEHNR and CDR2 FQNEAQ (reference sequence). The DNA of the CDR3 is TGTGCCAGCAGCACCGACAATCAGCCCCAGCACTTT. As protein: CASSTDNQPQHF.

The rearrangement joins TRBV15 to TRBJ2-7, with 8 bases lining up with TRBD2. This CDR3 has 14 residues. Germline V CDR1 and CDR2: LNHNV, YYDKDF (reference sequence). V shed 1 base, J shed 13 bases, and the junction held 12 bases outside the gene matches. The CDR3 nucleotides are TGTGCCACCAGCAGAGCGGGAGGGCCAACTGACCACTACTTC. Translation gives CATSRAGGPTDHYF.

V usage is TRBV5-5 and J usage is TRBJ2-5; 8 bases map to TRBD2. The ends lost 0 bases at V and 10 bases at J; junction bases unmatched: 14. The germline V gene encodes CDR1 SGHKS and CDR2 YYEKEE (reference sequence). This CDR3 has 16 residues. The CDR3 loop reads CASSLEGSGAIGHQYF. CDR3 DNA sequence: TGTGCCAGCAGCTTGGAAGGTAGCGGGGCCATAGGGCACCAGTACTTC.

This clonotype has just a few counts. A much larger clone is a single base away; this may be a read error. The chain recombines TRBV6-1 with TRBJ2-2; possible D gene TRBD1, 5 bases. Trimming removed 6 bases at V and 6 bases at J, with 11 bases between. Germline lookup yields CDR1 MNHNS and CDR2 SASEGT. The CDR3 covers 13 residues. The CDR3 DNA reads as TGTGCCAGCAGCTCTGACAGTGCCGGGGAGCTGTTTTTT. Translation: CASSSDSAGELFF.

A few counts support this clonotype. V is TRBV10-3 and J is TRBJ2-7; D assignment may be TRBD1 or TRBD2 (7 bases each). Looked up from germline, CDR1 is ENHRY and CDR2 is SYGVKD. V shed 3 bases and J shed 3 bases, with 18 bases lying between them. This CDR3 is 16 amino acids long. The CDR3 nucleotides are TGTGCCATCAGTGACCGAGACAGGGAGGGGTACTACGAGCAGTACTTC. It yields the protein CAISDRDREGYYEQYF.

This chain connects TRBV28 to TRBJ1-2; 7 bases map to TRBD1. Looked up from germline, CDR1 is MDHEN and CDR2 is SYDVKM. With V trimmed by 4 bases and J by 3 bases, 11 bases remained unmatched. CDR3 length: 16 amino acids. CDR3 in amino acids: CASSSPSGGGDYGYTF. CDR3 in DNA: TGTGCCAGCAGTTCGCCGTCCGGAGGGGGCGACTATGGCTACACCTTC.

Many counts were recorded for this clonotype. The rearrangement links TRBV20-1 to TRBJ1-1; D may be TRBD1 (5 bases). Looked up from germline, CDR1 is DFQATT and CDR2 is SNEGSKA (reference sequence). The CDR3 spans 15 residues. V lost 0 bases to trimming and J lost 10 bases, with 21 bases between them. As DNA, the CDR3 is TGCAGTGCTAGAGATCACGCAGGGTCGGCCGTCGGAGCTTTCTTT. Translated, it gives CSARDHAGSAVGAFF.

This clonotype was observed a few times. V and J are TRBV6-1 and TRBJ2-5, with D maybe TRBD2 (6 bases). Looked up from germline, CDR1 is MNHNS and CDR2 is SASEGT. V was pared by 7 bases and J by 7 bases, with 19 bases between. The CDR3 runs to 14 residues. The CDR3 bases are TGTGCCAGCAACGCGGGACGGACTCAGGGGACCCAGTACTTC. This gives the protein CASNAGRTQGTQYF.

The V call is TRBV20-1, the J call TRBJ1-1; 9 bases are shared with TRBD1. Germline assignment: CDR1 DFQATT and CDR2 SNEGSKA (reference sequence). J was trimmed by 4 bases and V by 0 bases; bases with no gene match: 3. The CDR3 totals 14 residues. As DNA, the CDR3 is TGCAGTGCTAGAGATCACAGGGGGCTCACTGAAGCTTTCTTT. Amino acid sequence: CSARDHRGLTEAFF.

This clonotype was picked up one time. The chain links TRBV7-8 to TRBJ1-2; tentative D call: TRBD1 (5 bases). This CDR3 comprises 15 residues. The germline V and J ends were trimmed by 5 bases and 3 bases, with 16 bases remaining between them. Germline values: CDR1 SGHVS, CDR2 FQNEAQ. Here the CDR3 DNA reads TGTGCCAGCAGCCCAGTAGGCAGGGCGGACTATGGCTACACCTTC. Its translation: CASSPVGRADYGYTF. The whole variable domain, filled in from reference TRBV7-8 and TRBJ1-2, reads GAGVSQSPRYKVAKRGQDVALRCDPISGHVSLFWYQQALGQGPEFLTYFQNEAQLDKSGLPSDRFFAERPEGSVSTLKIQRTQQEDSAVYLCASSPVGRADYGYTFGSGTRLTVV.

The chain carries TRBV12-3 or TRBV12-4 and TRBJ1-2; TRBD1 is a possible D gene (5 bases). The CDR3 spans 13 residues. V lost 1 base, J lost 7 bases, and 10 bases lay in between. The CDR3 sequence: CASSLGSGTGYTF. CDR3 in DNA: TGTGCCAGCAGTTTAGGCAGCGGGACTGGCTACACCTTC.

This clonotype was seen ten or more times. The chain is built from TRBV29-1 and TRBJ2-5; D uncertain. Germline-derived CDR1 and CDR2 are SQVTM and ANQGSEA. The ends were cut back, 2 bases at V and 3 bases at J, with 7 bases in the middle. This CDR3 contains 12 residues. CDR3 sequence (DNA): TGCAGCGTTGAACTTAGGGAAGAGACCCAGTACTTC. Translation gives CSVELREETQYF.

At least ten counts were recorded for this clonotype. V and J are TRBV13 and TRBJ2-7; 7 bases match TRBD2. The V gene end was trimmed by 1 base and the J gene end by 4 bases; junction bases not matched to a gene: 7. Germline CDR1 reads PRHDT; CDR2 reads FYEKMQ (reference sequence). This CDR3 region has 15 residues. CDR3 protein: CASSLAGGGLYEQYF. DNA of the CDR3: TGTGCCAGCAGCTTAGCGGGAGGTGGACTTTACGAGCAGTACTTC.

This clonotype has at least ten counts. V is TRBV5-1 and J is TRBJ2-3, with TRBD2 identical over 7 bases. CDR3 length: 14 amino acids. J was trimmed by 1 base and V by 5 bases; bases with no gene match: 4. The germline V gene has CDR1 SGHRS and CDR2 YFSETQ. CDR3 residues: CASRWLAGTDTQYF. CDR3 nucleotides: TGCGCCAGCAGGTGGCTAGCGGGCACAGATACGCAGTATTTT.

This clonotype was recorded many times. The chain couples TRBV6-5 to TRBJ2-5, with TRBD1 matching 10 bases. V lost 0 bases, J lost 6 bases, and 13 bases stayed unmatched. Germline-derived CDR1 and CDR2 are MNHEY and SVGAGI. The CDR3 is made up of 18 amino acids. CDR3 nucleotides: TGTGCCAGCAGTTACTCGTCTTTGCGGACAGGGGGTTGGAAGACCCAGTACTTC. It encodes CASSYSSLRTGGWKTQYF.

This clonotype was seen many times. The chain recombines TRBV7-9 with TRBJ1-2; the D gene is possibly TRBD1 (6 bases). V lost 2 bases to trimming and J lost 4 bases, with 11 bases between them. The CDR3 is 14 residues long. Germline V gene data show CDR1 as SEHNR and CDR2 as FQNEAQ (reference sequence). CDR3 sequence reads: CASSLRQASYGYTF. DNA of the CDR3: TGTGCCAGCAGCTTAAGACAGGCCAGCTATGGCTACACCTTC.

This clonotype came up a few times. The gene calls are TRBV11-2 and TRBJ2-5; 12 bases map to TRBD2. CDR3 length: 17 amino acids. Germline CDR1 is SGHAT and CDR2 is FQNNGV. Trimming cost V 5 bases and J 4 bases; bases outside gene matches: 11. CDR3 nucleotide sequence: TGTGCCAGCAGCCCCCGGCTGCTAGCGGGAGGGGTAGAGACCCAGTACTTC. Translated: CASSPRLLAGGVETQYF.

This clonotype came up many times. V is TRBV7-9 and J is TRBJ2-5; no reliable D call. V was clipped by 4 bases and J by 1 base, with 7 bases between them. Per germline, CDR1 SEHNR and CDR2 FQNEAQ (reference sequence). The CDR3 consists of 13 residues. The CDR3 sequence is CASSSDIQETQYF. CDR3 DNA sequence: TGTGCCAGCAGCTCTGATATCCAAGAGACCCAGTACTTC.

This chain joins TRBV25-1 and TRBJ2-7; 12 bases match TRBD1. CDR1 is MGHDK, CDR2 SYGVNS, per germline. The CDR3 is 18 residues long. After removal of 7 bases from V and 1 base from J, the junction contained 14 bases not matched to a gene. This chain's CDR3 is CASIGGQGASAPSYEQYF. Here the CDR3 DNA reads TGTGCCAGCATCGGGGGACAGGGGGCTTCAGCCCCATCCTACGAGCAGTACTTC.